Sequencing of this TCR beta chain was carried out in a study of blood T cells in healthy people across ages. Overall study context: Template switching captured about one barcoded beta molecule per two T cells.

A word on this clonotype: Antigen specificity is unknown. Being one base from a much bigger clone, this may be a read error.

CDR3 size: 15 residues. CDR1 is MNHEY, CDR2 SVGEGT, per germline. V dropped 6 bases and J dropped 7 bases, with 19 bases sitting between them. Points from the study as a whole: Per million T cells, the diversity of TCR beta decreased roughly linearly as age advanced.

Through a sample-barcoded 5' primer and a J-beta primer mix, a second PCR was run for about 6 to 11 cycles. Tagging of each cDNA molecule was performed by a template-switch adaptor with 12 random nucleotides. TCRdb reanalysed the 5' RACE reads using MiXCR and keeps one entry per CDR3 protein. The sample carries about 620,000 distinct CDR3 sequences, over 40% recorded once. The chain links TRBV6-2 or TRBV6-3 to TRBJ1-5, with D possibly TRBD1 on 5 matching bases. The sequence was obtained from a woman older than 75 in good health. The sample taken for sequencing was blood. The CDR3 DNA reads TGTGCCAGCAGGCCTAGAGGGGAGTCTGGACAGCCCCAGCATTTT. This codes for CASRPRGESGQPQHF.